One sample yielded the 16 T cell receptor beta chains listed below, sequenced in a study of T cells in localized non-small cell lung cancer (dated by TCRdb to 2020 to 2022). The library was made by the immunoSEQ multiplex PCR assay. TCRdb carries this immuneACCESS record with in-frame sequences only. Its versions omit some clonotypes, under half of them owing to an unresolved V gene in the studies checked, with the rest unexplained. Present in this sample are around 26,000 clones, less than 95% of which were seen just once. The biggest ten clones account for less than 1.1% of the sample. The sequencing here drew on peripheral blood, taken before any cancer treatment. The receptors were gathered from a woman between 35 and 75 years old with stage I lung adenocarcinoma.

The chain joins TRBV5-4 to TRBJ2-7, with D possibly being TRBD1 (5 bases). V gave up 0 bases and J gave up 4 bases, with 8 bases separating them. CDR1 is SGHNT, CDR2 YYREEE, per germline (reference sequence). The CDR3 is 13 residues long. CDR3: CASSLAGPYEQYF. The CDR3 region has the DNA TGTGCCAGCAGCTTGGCAGGGCCATACGAGCAGTACTTC. Together with reference TRBV5-4 and TRBJ2-7, the CDR3 gives the full variable domain: ETGVTQSPTHLIKTRGQQVTLRCSSQSGHNTVSWYQQALGQGPQFIFQYYREEENGRGNFPPRFSGLQFPNYSSELNVNALELDDSALYLCASSLAGPYEQYFGPGTRLTVT.

This clone is a singleton in its sample. The chain is built from TRBV5-8 and TRBJ1-2; TRBD1 is a possible D gene (5 bases). Germline values: CDR1 SGHTS, CDR2 YDEGEE. This CDR3 region has 14 residues. Trimming stripped 6 bases from V and 5 bases from J, with 17 bases between. The CDR3 DNA sequence: TGTGCCAGCACCTACGGGCGGGGCCAGTATGGCTACACCTTC. This gives the protein CASTYGRGQYGYTF.

This chain links TRBV5-1 with TRBJ1-2, with TRBD1 matching over 7 bases. The length of the CDR3 is 15 residues. V was clipped by 5 bases and J by 0 bases; unmatched bases: 7. Germline-derived CDR1 and CDR2 are SGHRS and YFSETQ. This chain's CDR3 is CASSYDRDANYGYTF. The CDR3 bases are TGCGCCAGCAGTTACGACAGGGACGCTAACTATGGCTACACCTTC.

J is TRBJ2-5 and V is TRBV29-1; TRBD1 might be the D (6 bases). CDR3 length: 14 residues. Trimming removed 3 bases from V and 4 bases from J, with 15 bases in between. Germline CDR1 and CDR2: SQVTM and ANQGSEA. In nucleotides, the CDR3 is TGCAGCGTTGATCCGTGGGGGACAATAGAGACCCAGTACTTC. Translation: CSVDPWGTIETQYF.

V usage is TRBV5-4 and J usage is TRBJ1-1; no reliable D call. Per the germline V gene, CDR1 is SGHNT and CDR2 is YYREEE (reference sequence). V lost 4 bases, J lost 1 base, and 14 bases lay in between. This CDR3 region has 15 residues. The CDR3 coding sequence is TGTGCCAGCAGCGCAACGACCGTTGGGAACACTGAAGCTTTCTTT. It is translated as CASSATTVGNTEAFF.

Note on this clone: In the same sample, other DNA sequences code for this CDR3. The rearrangement links TRBV4-3 to TRBJ2-1, with TRBD2 matching 7 bases. Per the germline V gene, CDR1 is LGHNA and CDR2 is YSLEER. This CDR3 spans 14 amino acids. With 2 bases clipped from V and 6 bases from J, the junction kept 4 bases outside the gene matches. CDR3 nucleotide sequence: TGCGCCAGCAGCCAACGAGGGAGGGGCAATGAGCAGTTCTTC. Translation: CASSQRGRGNEQFF.

The chain joins TRBV18 to TRBJ1-1, with D unclear. CDR3 length: 15 residues. V lost 6 bases, J lost 0 bases, and 14 bases lay in between. Germline V gene sequence: CDR1 KGHSH, CDR2 LQKENI. CDR3 DNA sequence: TGTGCCAGCTCGCCATCAAAACACATGAACACTGAAGCTTTCTTT. It specifies CASSPSKHMNTEAFF. The variable domain in full, completed from reference TRBV18 and TRBJ1-1, reads NAGVMQNPRHLVRRRGQEARLRCSPMKGHSHVYWYRQLPEEGLKFMVYLQKENIIDESGMPKERFSAEFPKEGPSILRIQQVVRGDSAAYFCASSPSKHMNTEAFFGQGTRLTVV.

About this clone itself: Relative to the germline gene, one junction end is altered; a read error may explain this. This chain uses TRBV5-1 with TRBJ2-4; the D gene is possibly TRBD1 (5 bases). In germline, CDR1 is SGHRS, CDR2 YFSETQ. The CDR3 has 18 amino acids. The CDR3 DNA follows: TGCGCCAGCAGTTTGGGGTATAAGGGGAAACTAGCCAAAAACATTCAGTACTTC. This sequence encodes CASSLGYKGKLAKNIQYF.

The CDR3 bases are TGTGCCAGCAGCCAAGATAATGGGCCCCGGGGCTACACCTTC. It is translated as CASSQDNGPRGYTF. The genes are TRBV7-9 and TRBJ1-2; the D is unclear. Germline CDR1 is SEHNR and CDR2 is FQNEAQ (reference sequence). This CDR3 contains 14 residues. The V end lost 5 bases, the J end lost 8 bases, and 18 bases lay between the germline ends.

This chain links TRBV30 with TRBJ2-1; 9 nucleotides match TRBD2. V shed 2 bases and J 3 bases; nucleotides not matched to a gene: 5. CDR3 length: 15 amino acids. Germline V gene data show CDR1 as GTSNPN and CDR2 as SVGIG (reference sequence). The CDR3 DNA reads TGTGCCTGGAGTCCTCCTAGCGGGAACTACAATGAGCAGTTCTTC. Translating it yields CAWSPPSGNYNEQFF.

This clone was counted once. V is TRBV28 and J is TRBJ1-1, with D possibly TRBD1 on 6 matching bases. V lost 2 bases and J 10 bases, leaving 14 bases between the germline ends. The CDR3 totals 13 residues. Germline lookup yields CDR1 MDHEN and CDR2 SYDVKM. The CDR3 is CASSLSGGRVAFF. The CDR3 nucleotides read TGTGCCAGCAGTTTAAGTGGGGGGCGGGTAGCTTTCTTT.

This rearrangement joins TRBV7-2 to TRBJ2-1, with D tentatively TRBD2 (6 bases). V was trimmed by 4 bases and J by 4 bases, leaving 11 bases between them. From germline, CDR1 is SGHTA and CDR2 FQGNSA. The CDR3 runs to 14 residues. The CDR3 spells CASSSTRVYNEQFF. The DNA of the CDR3 is TGTGCCAGCAGCTCGACTAGAGTATACAATGAGCAGTTCTTC.

This chain's CDR3 is CASSRTNTGELFF. The CDR3 DNA reads as TGTGCCAGCAGCCGAACGAACACCGGGGAGCTGTTTTTT. This sequence joins TRBV11-2 and TRBJ2-2; D gene ambiguous. This CDR3 has 13 amino acids. V was cut by 5 bases and J by 0 bases, with 4 bases left in between. The germline CDR1 and CDR2 sequences are SGHAT and FQNNGV.

The gene calls are TRBV6-5 and TRBJ2-6; D is unclear. Germline lookup yields CDR1 MNHEY and CDR2 SVGAGI. CDR3 size: 13 residues. V was trimmed by 11 bases and J by 0 bases, leaving 8 bases between them. For the CDR3, the DNA is TGTGCCTCCTATCCCTCTGGGGCCAACGTCCTGACTTTC. Translating it yields CASYPSGANVLTF.

The gene calls are TRBV5-4 and TRBJ2-2; tentatively, D is TRBD1 or TRBD2 (6 bases each). The V gene's germline CDR1 is SGHNT and CDR2 YYREEE (reference sequence). This CDR3 has 15 residues. Trimming took off 4 bases at V and 5 bases at J, with 15 bases between the two ends. CDR3 bases: TGTGCCAGCAGCGTGAGGGGGGTCGGGACCGGGGAGCTGTTTTTT. This translates into CASSVRGVGTGELFF.

The J gene is TRBJ1-1, the V gene TRBV7-2; 11 bases match TRBD1. The ends lost 5 bases at V and 4 bases at J; junction bases unmatched: 15. Germline V gene data show CDR1 as SGHTA and CDR2 as FQGNSA. This CDR3 spans 18 amino acids. CDR3 residues: CASSPRTGGVGVGTEAFF. CDR3 nucleotide sequence: TGTGCCAGCAGCCCACGGACAGGGGGCGTGGGGGTGGGCACTGAAGCTTTCTTT.